This T cell receptor beta chain was captured by sequencing in a study of regulatory T cells in long-lasting Graves disease. Libraries of TCR beta came from iRepertoire HTBI primers plus Arm-PCR of CDR3 regions. TCRdb redid the calling of the multiplex PCR reads with MiXCR, one entry per CDR3 protein. The table lists approximately 400,000 distinct CDR3 sequences, around 15% of them singletons. The V end was cut by 0 bases, the J end by 0 bases, with 11 bases between. The CDR3 covers 15 residues. CDR1 is DFQATT and CDR2 is SNEGSKA in the germline V gene (reference sequence). Regarding time point: newly diagnosed GD, antithyroid drugs for less than 3 months. PBMC RNA was the source of the TCR library. This clonotype was recorded many times.

The clonotype originates from a female donor with Graves disease. The chain links TRBV20-1 to TRBJ1-1, with D uncertain. The source was peripheral blood mononuclear cells (PBMCs), collected at new diagnosis, from a patient treated with antithyroid drugs. CDR3 sequence: CSARDVLAVNTEAFF. The CDR3, as DNA: TGCAGTGCTAGAGATGTGTTGGCGGTGAACACTGAAGCTTTCTTT.